This passage covers 8 T cell receptor beta chains from one sample sequenced in a study of blood T cells in healthy people across ages. Using a J-beta primer mix together with a sample-barcoded 5' primer, a second PCR was run for roughly 7 to 12 cycles. TCRdb reanalysed the 5' RACE reads using MiXCR and keeps one entry per CDR3 protein. This sample has more than 800,000 distinct CDR3 sequences; over 35% occur once, and the top ten carry under 20%. Sequenced: blood. The source is a woman in her sixties in good health.

The chain recombines TRBV20-1 with TRBJ1-2; maybe TRBD1 (5 bases). Trimming removed 5 bases at V and 6 bases at J, with 13 bases between. Germline lookup yields CDR1 DFQATT and CDR2 SNEGSKA (reference sequence). There are 12 residues in the CDR3. The chain's CDR3 is CSAVRDLNGYTF. Written as DNA, the CDR3 is TGCAGTGCTGTCAGGGATCTAAATGGCTACACCTTC.

In this sample, this clonotype turned up many times. The chain uses TRBV20-1 and TRBJ2-7; 8 bases align to TRBD2. The CDR3 is made up of 14 amino acids. In germline, CDR1 is DFQATT, CDR2 SNEGSKA (reference sequence). Losses at the gene ends were 2 bases for V and 2 bases for J; bases not matched to a gene: 5. The CDR3 loop is CSARSGGGAYEQYF. DNA of the CDR3: TGCAGTGCTAGATCCGGGGGGGGTGCCTACGAGCAGTACTTC.

This clonotype was detected only a few times. The CDR3 DNA reads as TGTGCCAGCAGCCCTGGGCGGGTGCCCTACGAGCAGTACTTC. Its translation: CASSPGRVPYEQYF. The genes are TRBV5-5 and TRBJ2-7; possibly TRBD2 for D (5 bases). V lost 4 bases and J 2 bases, leaving 13 bases between the germline ends. The CDR3 loop spans 14 amino acids. The V gene's germline CDR1 is SGHKS and CDR2 YYEKEE (reference sequence).

The J gene is TRBJ2-2, the V gene TRBV6-6, with TRBD1 identical over 9 bases. The CDR3 length is 17 residues. V was clipped by 9 bases and J by 3 bases; unmatched bases: 14. In germline, CDR1 is MNHNY, CDR2 SVGAGI (reference sequence). The CDR3, as DNA: TGTGCCAGTTTCCGGGACAGGGTTTTATCGGACACCGGGGAGCTGTTTTTT. This gives the protein CASFRDRVLSDTGELFF.

The chain is built from TRBV7-3 and TRBJ2-5, with TRBD2 matching 10 bases. J gave up 5 bases and V 3 bases, and 6 bases lay outside the gene matches. The CDR3 extends over 15 amino acids. The V gene's germline CDR1 is SGHTA and CDR2 FQGTGA. CDR3 amino acids: CASSLTSGWGETQYF. In DNA, the CDR3 is TGTGCCAGCAGCTTGACTAGCGGGTGGGGGGAGACCCAGTACTTC.

The chain couples TRBV24-1 to TRBJ1-5; 7 positions agree with TRBD1. CDR1 KGHDR and CDR2 SFDVKD come from the germline V gene. V was clipped by 8 bases and J by 2 bases; unmatched bases: 5. The CDR3 sequence is 14 residues long. In DNA, the CDR3 is TGTGCCACCAAAGAGGGGGCAGGCAATCAGCCCCAGCATTTT. Translation gives CATKEGAGNQPQHF.

This clonotype has only a few counts. The chain combines TRBV10-1 with TRBJ2-5, with D perhaps given as TRBD1 or TRBD2 (5 bases each). Germline loops: CDR1 WNHNN, CDR2 SYGVQD (reference sequence). The CDR3 sequence is 13 residues long. Trimming stripped 4 bases from V and 6 bases from J, with 12 bases between. This CDR3 reads CASSGGFAQTQYF. The CDR3 DNA reads as TGCGCCAGCAGTGGGGGGTTTGCACAGACCCAGTACTTC.

This clonotype was picked up a small number of times. A clone one base away is much larger, so this may be a read error. The chain has TRBV7-2 and TRBJ2-5; D is tentatively TRBD1 or TRBD2 (5 bases each). Germline-derived CDR1 and CDR2 are SGHTA and FQGNSA. CDR3 length: 14 amino acids. Trimming took off 5 bases at V and 3 bases at J, with 13 bases between the two ends. This CDR3 is CASSVGRNKETQYF. The CDR3 region has the DNA TGTGCCAGCAGCGTGGGACGGAATAAAGAGACCCAGTACTTC.